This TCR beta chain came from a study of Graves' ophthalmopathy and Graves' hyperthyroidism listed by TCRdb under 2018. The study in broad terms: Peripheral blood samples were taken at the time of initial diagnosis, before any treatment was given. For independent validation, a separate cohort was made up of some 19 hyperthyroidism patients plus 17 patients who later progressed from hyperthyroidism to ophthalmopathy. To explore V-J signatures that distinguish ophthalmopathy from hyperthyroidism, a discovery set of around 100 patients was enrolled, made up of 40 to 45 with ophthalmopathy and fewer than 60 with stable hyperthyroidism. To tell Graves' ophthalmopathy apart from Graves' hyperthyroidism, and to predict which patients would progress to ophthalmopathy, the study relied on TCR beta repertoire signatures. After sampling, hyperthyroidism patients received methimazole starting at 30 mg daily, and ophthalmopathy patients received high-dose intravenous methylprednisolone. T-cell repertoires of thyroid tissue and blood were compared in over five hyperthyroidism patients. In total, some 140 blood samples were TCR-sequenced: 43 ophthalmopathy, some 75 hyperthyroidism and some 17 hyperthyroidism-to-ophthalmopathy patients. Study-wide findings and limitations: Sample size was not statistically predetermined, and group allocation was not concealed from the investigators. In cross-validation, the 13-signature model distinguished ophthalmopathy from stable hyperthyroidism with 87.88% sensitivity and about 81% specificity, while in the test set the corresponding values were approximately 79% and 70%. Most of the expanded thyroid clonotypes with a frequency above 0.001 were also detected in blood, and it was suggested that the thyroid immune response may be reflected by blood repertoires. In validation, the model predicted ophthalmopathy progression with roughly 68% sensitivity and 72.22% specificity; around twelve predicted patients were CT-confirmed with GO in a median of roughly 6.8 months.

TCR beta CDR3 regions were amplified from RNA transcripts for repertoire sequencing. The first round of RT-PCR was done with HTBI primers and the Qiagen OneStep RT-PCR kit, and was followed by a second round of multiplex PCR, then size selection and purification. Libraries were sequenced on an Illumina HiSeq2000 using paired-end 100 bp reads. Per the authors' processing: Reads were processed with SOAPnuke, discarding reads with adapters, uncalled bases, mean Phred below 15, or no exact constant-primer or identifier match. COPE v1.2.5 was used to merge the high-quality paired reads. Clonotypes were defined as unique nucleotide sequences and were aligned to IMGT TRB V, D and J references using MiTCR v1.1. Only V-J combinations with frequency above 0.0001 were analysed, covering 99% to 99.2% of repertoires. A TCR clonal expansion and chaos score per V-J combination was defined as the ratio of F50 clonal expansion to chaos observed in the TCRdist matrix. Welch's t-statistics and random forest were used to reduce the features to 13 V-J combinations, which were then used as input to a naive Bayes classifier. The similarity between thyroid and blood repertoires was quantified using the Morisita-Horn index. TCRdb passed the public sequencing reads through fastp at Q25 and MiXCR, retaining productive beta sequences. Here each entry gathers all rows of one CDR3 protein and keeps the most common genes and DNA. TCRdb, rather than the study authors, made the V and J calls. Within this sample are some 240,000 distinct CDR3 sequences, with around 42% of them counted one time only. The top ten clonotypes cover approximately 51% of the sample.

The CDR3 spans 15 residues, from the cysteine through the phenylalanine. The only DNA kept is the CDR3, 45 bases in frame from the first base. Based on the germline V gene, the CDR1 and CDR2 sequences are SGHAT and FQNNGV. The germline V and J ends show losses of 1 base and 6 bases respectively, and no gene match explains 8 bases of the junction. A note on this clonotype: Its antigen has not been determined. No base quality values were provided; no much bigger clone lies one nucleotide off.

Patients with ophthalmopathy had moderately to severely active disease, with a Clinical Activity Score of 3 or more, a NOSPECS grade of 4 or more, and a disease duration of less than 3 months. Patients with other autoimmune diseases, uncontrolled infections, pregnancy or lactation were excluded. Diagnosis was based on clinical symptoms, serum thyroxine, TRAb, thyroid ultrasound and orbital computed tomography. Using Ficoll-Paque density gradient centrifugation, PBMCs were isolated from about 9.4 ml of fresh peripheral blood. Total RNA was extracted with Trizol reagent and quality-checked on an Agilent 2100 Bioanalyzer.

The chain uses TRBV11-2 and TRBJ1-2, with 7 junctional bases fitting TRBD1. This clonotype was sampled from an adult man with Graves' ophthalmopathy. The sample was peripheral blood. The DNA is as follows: TGTGCCAGCAGCTTAGCAGAGGGGGCTGAGGATGGCTACACCTTC. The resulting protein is CASSLAEGAEDGYTF.